This entry is about one TCR beta chain. Methods used by the authors: Estimation of nucleated cell counts relied on the amplification of reference gene primers. The method was immunoSEQ multiplex PCR; TCRdb's version includes in-frame clones alone and lacks a portion of them. V and J calls and clone size are as listed in that table; D and trimming were resolved from the DNA. The sample has 200,000 or so clones, less than 90% seen once. This record belongs to a study of blood T cell repertoires in COVID-19. This CDR3 is built from 14 residues. CDR1 is LNHDA, CDR2 SQIVND, per germline (reference sequence). Trimming shortened V by 1 base and J by 4 bases, and 10 bases separated the two germline ends. Researchers sorted participants into cohorts using their self-reported clinical history.

The TCR comes from a woman aged 25 to 39 who had recovered from COVID-19. The specimen was PBMCs or T cells enriched from blood (not recorded which). The genes are TRBV19 and TRBJ1-2; TRBD1 is a possible D gene (6 bases). The CDR3 reads CASSIGGHPYGYTF. The CDR3 DNA follows: TGTGCCAGTAGTATAGGGGGACACCCCTATGGCTACACCTTC.